Listed below are T cell receptor beta chains from one sample, sequenced in a study of brain metastases from non-small cell lung cancer. TCRdb's table, derived via immunoSEQ multiplex PCR, lists solely in-frame clones and lacks some. The sample shows roughly 2,000 clones, roughly 85% of them seen only once. The sample consisted of tumor-adjacent normal tissue. These receptors all come from a donor over 35 with non-small cell lung cancer. Both conserved end residues are part of each CDR3. The D gene is left open where the match is weak. Some rows mark clone size as missing; the rest say once, few, many or name a class of expanded clone.

TRBV18,.,.,TRBJ2-5,TGTGCCAGCTCACCAGGAAGAGAGACCCAGTACTTC,CASSPGRETQYF
TRBV5-4,.,.,TRBJ2-3,TGTGCCAGCAGCTTGGCAGCAGAGCACACAGATACGCAGTATTTT,CASSLAAEHTDTQYF
TRBV5-4,.,TRBD1,TRBJ2-7,TGTGCCAGCAGCCGAGAGGCGACAGGGAAGAAGGAGCAGTACTTC,CASSREATGKKEQYF
TRBV25-1,.,.,TRBJ1-1,TGTGCCAGCAGCAAAGGAATTGAAGCTTTCTTT,CASSKGIEAFF
TRBV23-1,.,TRBD1,TRBJ1-5,TGCGCCAGCAGTCAACCCGGACAGGGAAGCGATCAGCCCCAGCATTTT,CASSQPGQGSDQPQHF
TRBV7-2,.,TRBD1,TRBJ2-4,TGTGCCAGCAGCGGGACAGGGTCCGTAGCCAAAAACATTCAGTACTTC,CASSGTGSVAKNIQYF
TRBV6-6,.,.,TRBJ2-2,TGTGCCAGCAGCGGTTACATCGGTGCATCCGGGGAGCTGTTTTTT,CASSGYIGASGELFF
TRBV6-8,.,TRBD1,TRBJ2-6,TGTGCCAGCAGTTCCGGACAGGACGCTATTCCTGGGGCCAACGTCCTGACTTTC,CASSSGQDAIPGANVLTF
TRBV6-5,once,TRBD1,TRBJ2-3,TGTGCCAGTGGACAGGGAACAGATACGCAGTATTTT,CASGQGTDTQYF
TRBV3-1/TRBV3-2,.,.,TRBJ1-2,TGTGCCAGCAGCCTCTTAGGGGGCTACACCTTC,CASSLLGGYTF